This is a list of T cell receptor beta chains from one sample in a study of cytomegalovirus exposure and HLA in healthy donors. Clones were sequenced by immunoSEQ multiplex PCR, and TCRdb holds only the in-frame ones, with some missing. The sample yields approximately 150,000 clones, more than 75% seen once. The sample comprised PBMCs. The receptor source for this set is a woman aged 30 to 39 in good health and CMV-seronegative. The CDR3 runs from the conserved cysteine through the conserved F or W. The D gene is left open where the match is weak. The size of a clone is reported for some rows only, either as once, few or many, or as a class for expanded clones.

J: TRBJ1-2; D: NA; size: NA; V: TRBV6-5; DNA: TGTGCCAGCAGTTACTCGAGGGCAGCATCCTATGGCTACACCTTC; CDR3: CASSYSRAASYGYTF
J: TRBJ1-2; D: TRBD1; size: NA; V: TRBV10-3; DNA: TGCAAACAGGGGGCCTGGTATGGCTACACCTTC; CDR3: CKQGAWYGYTF
J: TRBJ1-1; D: NA; size: NA; V: TRBV19; DNA: TGTGCCAGTAGTTACCAGGGTGAAATGAACACTGAAGCTTTCTTT; CDR3: CASSYQGEMNTEAFF
J: TRBJ1-1; D: NA; size: NA; V: TRBV30; DNA: TGTGCCTACACCTCAAATTTTCCTGAAGCTTTCTTT; CDR3: CAYTSNFPEAFF
J: TRBJ1-5; D: NA; size: NA; V: TRBV6-5; DNA: TGTGCCAGCCGGAGGGATAGCAATCAGCCCCAGCATTTT; CDR3: CASRRDSNQPQHF
J: TRBJ2-6; D: TRBD1; size: NA; V: TRBV25-1; DNA: TGTGCCAGCAGTCCCAGGGGGCGTGGGGCCAACGTCCTGACTTTC; CDR3: CASSPRGRGANVLTF
J: TRBJ2-5; D: TRBD2; size: NA; V: TRBV30; DNA: TGTGCCTGGAGTGTAATGGCTAGCGGGGTAGGGACCCAGTACTTC; CDR3: CAWSVMASGVGTQYF
J: TRBJ1-1; D: NA; size: NA; V: TRBV5-6; DNA: TGTGCCAGCAGCTTGGCCTCTAGCAATGAAGCTTTCTTT; CDR3: CASSLASSNEAFF
J: TRBJ2-2; D: NA; size: NA; V: TRBV5-4; DNA: TGTGCCAGCAGCTTCGGGTCTCTCGGGGAGCTGTTTTTT; CDR3: CASSFGSLGELFF
J: TRBJ2-3; D: NA; size: NA; V: TRBV23-1; DNA: TGCGCCAGCATAATCCGGGGGTCTAGCACAGATACGCAGTATTTT; CDR3: CASIIRGSSTDTQYF
J: TRBJ1-5; D: NA; size: NA; V: TRBV7-8; DNA: TGTGCCAGTGGAGACTCGGCTACAAGCAATCAGCCCCAGCATTTT; CDR3: CASGDSATSNQPQHF
J: TRBJ2-7; D: TRBD1; size: once; V: TRBV11-3; DNA: TGTGCCAGCAGCCCTCACAGGGGGGCCGACGAGCAGTACTTC; CDR3: CASSPHRGADEQYF
J: TRBJ1-2; D: NA; size: NA; V: TRBV5-6; DNA: TGTGCCAGCAGCTTGGTTCCAGGGCGGTTTGGCTACACCTTC; CDR3: CASSLVPGRFGYTF
J: TRBJ2-5; D: TRBD2; size: NA; V: TRBV6-5; DNA: TGTGCCAGCAGTTATACTAGCGGGACTCAAGAGACCCAGTACTTC; CDR3: CASSYTSGTQETQYF
J: TRBJ1-5; D: TRBD1; size: NA; V: TRBV2; DNA: TGTGCCAGCAGCCAGGGGACAGCTACGAATCAGCCCCAGCATTTT; CDR3: CASSQGTATNQPQHF
J: TRBJ2-3; D: TRBD2; size: NA; V: TRBV4-1; DNA: TGCGCCAGCAGCCGACTAGCGGGGGGCGGCGCAGATACGCAGTATTTT; CDR3: CASSRLAGGGADTQYF
J: TRBJ1-1; D: NA; size: NA; V: TRBV7-8; DNA: TGTGCCAGCAGCCCGCCCCGGGGGATCACTGAAGCTTTCTTT; CDR3: CASSPPRGITEAFF
J: TRBJ1-1; D: NA; size: NA; V: TRBV2; DNA: TGTGCCAGCAGCGCCCGGACACTGAACACTGAAGCTTTCTTT; CDR3: CASSARTLNTEAFF
J: TRBJ1-2; D: TRBD1; size: NA; V: TRBV19; DNA: TGTGCCAGTAGCCCGGACAGGGGGGCCGGCTATGGCTACACCTTC; CDR3: CASSPDRGAGYGYTF
J: TRBJ2-5; D: TRBD2; size: NA; V: TRBV29-1; DNA: TGCAGCGTTGAAGGGATAGTAGCGGGGGGTCATAAAAAAGAGACCCAGTACTTC; CDR3: CSVEGIVAGGHKKETQYF
J: TRBJ2-6; D: NA; size: NA; V: TRBV7-9; DNA: TGTGCCAGCAGCTCGCGTTGGGAGGAGAGTGGGGCCAACGTCCTGACTTTC; CDR3: CASSSRWEESGANVLTF
J: TRBJ2-2; D: NA; size: NA; V: TRBV6-1; DNA: TGTGCCAGCACCCATCAGGATGGCGGGGAGCTGTTTTTT; CDR3: CASTHQDGGELFF
J: TRBJ1-6; D: TRBD1; size: NA; V: TRBV5-6; DNA: TGTGCCAGCAGCGCGACAGGGTCTCGGTCACCCCTCCACTTT; CDR3: CASSATGSRSPLHF
J: TRBJ2-3; D: NA; size: NA; V: TRBV30; DNA: TGTGCCTGGAGGACAGTAAGCACAGATACGCAGTATTTT; CDR3: CAWRTVSTDTQYF
J: TRBJ2-1; D: NA; size: NA; V: TRBV6-6; DNA: TGTGCCAGCAGTTACGGCTCGGGCTACAATGAGCAGTTCTTC; CDR3: CASSYGSGYNEQFF
J: TRBJ1-2; D: TRBD1; size: NA; V: TRBV6-5; DNA: TGTGCCAGCAGTTACCTACAGGGGGAGTATGGCTACACCTTC; CDR3: CASSYLQGEYGYTF
J: TRBJ2-7; D: NA; size: NA; V: TRBV11-2; DNA: TGTGCCAGCAGCTTAGATGGAGGGCCGGTGGGGCAGTACTTC; CDR3: CASSLDGGPVGQYF
J: TRBJ2-3; D: TRBD2; size: NA; V: TRBV29-1; DNA: TGCAGCGTCCTACCTAGCGGGGGCGTCACAGATACGCAGTATTTT; CDR3: CSVLPSGGVTDTQYF
J: TRBJ2-7; D: TRBD1; size: NA; V: TRBV5-1; DNA: TGCGCCAGCAGCGGGACAGGGGGCGGTTACGAGCAGTACTTC; CDR3: CASSGTGGGYEQYF
J: TRBJ1-2; D: NA; size: NA; V: TRBV30; DNA: TGTGCCTGGAGTGTACTGTCGCTAGATGGCTACACCTTC; CDR3: CAWSVLSLDGYTF
J: TRBJ2-1; D: TRBD1; size: NA; V: TRBV5-1; DNA: TGCGCCAGCAGCTACCCGGACAGGGGTATCAGTGAGCAGTTCTTC; CDR3: CASSYPDRGISEQFF
J: TRBJ1-2; D: NA; size: NA; V: TRBV6-1; DNA: TGTGCCAGCAGAGAACTAGGACTGCGGGAGAACTTC; CDR3: CASRELGLRENF
J: TRBJ1-2; D: NA; size: few; V: TRBV27; DNA: TGTGCCAGCAGTTTGGGGCAGAACTATGGCTACACCTTC; CDR3: CASSLGQNYGYTF
J: TRBJ1-4; D: TRBD1; size: NA; V: TRBV10-2; DNA: TGCGCCAGCAGTGTGGACAGGGACGACGAAAAACTGTTTTTT; CDR3: CASSVDRDDEKLFF
J: TRBJ1-5; D: NA; size: once; V: TRBV21-1; DNA: TGTGCCAGCAGCAAAGCGTCCGGGGGGCCAAGAGTTGATAGCAATCAGCCCCAGCATTTT; CDR3: CASSKASGGPRVDSNQPQHF
J: TRBJ1-2; D: TRBD1; size: few; V: TRBV27; DNA: TGTGCCACCCCCGGGACAGGCGATGGCTACACCTTC; CDR3: CATPGTGDGYTF
J: TRBJ2-2; D: NA; size: once; V: TRBV5-1; DNA: TGCGCCAGCAGCTTGGGTGGGACGGCGGGGACTTACACCGGGGAGCTGTTTTTT; CDR3: CASSLGGTAGTYTGELFF
J: TRBJ1-6; D: NA; size: NA; V: TRBV7-8; DNA: TGTGCCAGCAGCTTCCAGCGGTTGGGGTCGTTGGATTCACCCCTCCACTTT; CDR3: CASSFQRLGSLDSPLHF
J: TRBJ1-6; D: NA; size: few; V: TRBV13; DNA: TGTGCCAGCAATGCAGGGGCAAATAATTCACCCCTCCACTTT; CDR3: CASNAGANNSPLHF
J: TRBJ1-2; D: NA; size: few; V: TRBV6-6; DNA: TGTGCCAGCAGAGGTGGGGACTCTGGGGGTGGCTATGGCTACACCTTC; CDR3: CASRGGDSGGGYGYTF
J: TRBJ2-1; D: TRBD2; size: once; V: TRBV7-7; DNA: TGTGCCAGCAGCCCCGGGACTAGCTCCAATGAGCAGTTCTTC; CDR3: CASSPGTSSNEQFF
J: TRBJ1-4; D: TRBD1; size: NA; V: TRBV7-9; DNA: TGTGCCAGCAGCTACAGACAGGGGGGTAATGAAAAACTGTTTTTT; CDR3: CASSYRQGGNEKLFF
J: TRBJ1-4; D: NA; size: NA; V: TRBV19; DNA: TGTGCCAGTAGTATCGCTAATGAAAAACTGTTTTTT; CDR3: CASSIANEKLFF
J: TRBJ1-2; D: TRBD1; size: NA; V: TRBV4-3; DNA: TGCGCCAGCAGCCCCGGGACAGGGTCTGGCTACACCTTC; CDR3: CASSPGTGSGYTF
J: TRBJ1-1; D: TRBD1; size: NA; V: TRBV7-9; DNA: TGTGCCAGCAGCTCAGGACAGGGGAGGTTGGAGGAAGCTTTCTTT; CDR3: CASSSGQGRLEEAFF
J: TRBJ1-5; D: NA; size: NA; V: TRBV6-1; DNA: TGTGCCAGCAGCCTTTCACAGGCCAATCAGCCCCAGCATTTT; CDR3: CASSLSQANQPQHF
J: TRBJ1-1; D: NA; size: NA; V: TRBV2; DNA: TGTGCCAGCAGTGCAGACATGAACACTGAAGCTTTCTTT; CDR3: CASSADMNTEAFF
J: TRBJ2-7; D: NA; size: NA; V: TRBV5-1; DNA: TGCGCCAGCAGCCCCAGGGTGGAGGGACCTTACGAGCAGTACTTC; CDR3: CASSPRVEGPYEQYF